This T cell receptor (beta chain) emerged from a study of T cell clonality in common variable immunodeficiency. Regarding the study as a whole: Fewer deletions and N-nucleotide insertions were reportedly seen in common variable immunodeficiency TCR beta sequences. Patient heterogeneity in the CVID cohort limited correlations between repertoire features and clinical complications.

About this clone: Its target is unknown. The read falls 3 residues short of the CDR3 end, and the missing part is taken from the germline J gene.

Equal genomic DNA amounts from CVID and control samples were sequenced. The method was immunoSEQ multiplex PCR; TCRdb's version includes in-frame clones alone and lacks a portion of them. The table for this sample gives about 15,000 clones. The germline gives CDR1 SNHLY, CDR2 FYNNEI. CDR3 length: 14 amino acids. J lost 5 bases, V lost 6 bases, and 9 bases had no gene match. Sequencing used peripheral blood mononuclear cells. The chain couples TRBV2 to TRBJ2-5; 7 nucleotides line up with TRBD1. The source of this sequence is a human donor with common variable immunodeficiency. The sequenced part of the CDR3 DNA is TGTGCCAGCAGCGCTTTGACAGGGATGGAGACC. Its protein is CASSALTGMET. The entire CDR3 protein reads CASSALTGMETQYF.